This T cell receptor beta chain emerged from a study of blood T cell repertoires in COVID-19. Study details: Researchers got acute and convalescent COVID-19 samples from the United States, Italy and Spain. The cDNA or gDNA used as material had been derived from T cells, B-cell-depleted T cells, or PBMCs.

Authors' analysis steps: Quantification of nucleated cells was approximated via reference gene primer amplification. Sequencing was performed with immunoSEQ multiplex PCR; in TCRdb, only in-frame clones are kept and a portion is missing. V, J and clone size derive from that table, while D and trimming were established from the DNA sequence. The sample records about 69,000 clones, about 80% being singletons. Seattle patient enrollment occurred during active infection, with longitudinal follow-up thereafter. J was trimmed by 5 bases and V by 8 bases; bases with no gene match: 9. CDR3 length: 13 residues.

The sequencing input was peripheral blood. The source is a middle-aged man with COVID-19, enrolled during active disease. The chain employs TRBV12-3 or TRBV12-4 and TRBJ2-7; 7 positions agree with TRBD2. The CDR3 spells CASLLWGGDEQYF. CDR3 nucleotide sequence: TGTGCCAGCCTCCTATGGGGGGGGGACGAGCAGTACTTC.